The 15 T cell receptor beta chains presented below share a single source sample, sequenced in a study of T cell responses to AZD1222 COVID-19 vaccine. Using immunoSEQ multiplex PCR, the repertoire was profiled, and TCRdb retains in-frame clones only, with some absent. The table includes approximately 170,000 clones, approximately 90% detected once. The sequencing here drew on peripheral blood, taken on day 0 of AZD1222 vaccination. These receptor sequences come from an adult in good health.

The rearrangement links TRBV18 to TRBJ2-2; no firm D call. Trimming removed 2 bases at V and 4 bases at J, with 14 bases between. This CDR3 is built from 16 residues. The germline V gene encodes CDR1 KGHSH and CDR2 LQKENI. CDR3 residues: CASSPFRLGSTGELFF. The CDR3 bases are TGTGCCAGCTCACCATTTCGGCTAGGCAGCACCGGGGAGCTGTTTTTT. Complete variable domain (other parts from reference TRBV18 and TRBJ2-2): NAGVMQNPRHLVRRRGQEARLRCSPMKGHSHVYWYRQLPEEGLKFMVYLQKENIIDESGMPKERFSAEFPKEGPSILRIQQVVRGDSAAYFCASSPFRLGSTGELFFGEGSRLTVL.

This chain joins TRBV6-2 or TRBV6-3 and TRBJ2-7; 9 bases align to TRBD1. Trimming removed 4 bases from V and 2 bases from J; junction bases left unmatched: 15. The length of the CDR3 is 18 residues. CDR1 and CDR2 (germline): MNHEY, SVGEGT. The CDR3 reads CASSSLGGQGYLPYEQYF. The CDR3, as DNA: TGTGCCAGCAGTTCCCTGGGGGGACAGGGTTATTTACCCTACGAGCAGTACTTC.

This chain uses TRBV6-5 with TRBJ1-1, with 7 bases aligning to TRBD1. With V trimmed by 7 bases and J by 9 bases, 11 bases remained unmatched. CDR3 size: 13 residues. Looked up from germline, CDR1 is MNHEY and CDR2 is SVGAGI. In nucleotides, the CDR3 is TGTGCCAGCACCCAAGACAGGGTGGTCCAAGCTTTCTTT. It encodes CASTQDRVVQAFF.

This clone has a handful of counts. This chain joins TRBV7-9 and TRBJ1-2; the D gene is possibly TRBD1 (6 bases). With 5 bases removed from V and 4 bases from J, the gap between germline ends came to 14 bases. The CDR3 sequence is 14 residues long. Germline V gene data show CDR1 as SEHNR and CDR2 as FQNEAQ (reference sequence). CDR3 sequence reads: CASSHRDNTYGYTF. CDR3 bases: TGTGCCAGCAGCCACCGGGACAATACCTATGGCTACACCTTC.

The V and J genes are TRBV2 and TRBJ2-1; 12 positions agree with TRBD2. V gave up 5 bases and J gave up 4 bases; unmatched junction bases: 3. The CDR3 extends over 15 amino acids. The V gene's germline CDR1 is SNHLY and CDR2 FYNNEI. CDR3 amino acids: CASSQGLAGYNEQFF. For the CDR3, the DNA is TGTGCCAGCAGTCAAGGACTAGCGGGATACAATGAGCAGTTCTTC.

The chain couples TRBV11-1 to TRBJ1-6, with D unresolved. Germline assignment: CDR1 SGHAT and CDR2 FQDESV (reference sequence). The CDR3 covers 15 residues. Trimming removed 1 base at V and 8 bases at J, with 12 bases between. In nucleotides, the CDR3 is TGTGCCAGCAGCTTAGAGATCCCGGGGTATTCACCCCTCCACTTT. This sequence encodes CASSLEIPGYSPLHF.

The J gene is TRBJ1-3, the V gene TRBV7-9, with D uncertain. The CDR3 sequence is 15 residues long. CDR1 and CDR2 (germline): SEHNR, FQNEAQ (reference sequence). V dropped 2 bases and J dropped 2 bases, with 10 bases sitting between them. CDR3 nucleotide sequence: TGTGCCAGCAGCTTAAAGGTCGGAACTGGAAACACCATATATTTT. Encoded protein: CASSLKVGTGNTIYF.

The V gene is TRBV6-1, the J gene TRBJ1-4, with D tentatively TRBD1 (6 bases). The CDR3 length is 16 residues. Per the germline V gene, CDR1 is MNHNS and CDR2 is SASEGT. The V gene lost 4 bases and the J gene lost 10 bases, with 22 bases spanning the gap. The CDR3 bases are TGTGCCAGCAGTGGGCCGGGGGGCGCGGTTGTGGGAAAACTGTTTTTT. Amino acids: CASSGPGGAVVGKLFF.

DNA of the CDR3: TGCGCCAGCAGCGGGACTAGGCCGGTTTACGAGCAGTACTTC. Translating it yields CASSGTRPVYEQYF. The chain recombines TRBV5-1 with TRBJ2-7; 8 bases fit TRBD2. The CDR3 totals 14 residues. CDR1 SGHRS and CDR2 YFSETQ come from the germline V gene. J gave up 4 bases and V 4 bases, and 7 bases lay outside the gene matches.

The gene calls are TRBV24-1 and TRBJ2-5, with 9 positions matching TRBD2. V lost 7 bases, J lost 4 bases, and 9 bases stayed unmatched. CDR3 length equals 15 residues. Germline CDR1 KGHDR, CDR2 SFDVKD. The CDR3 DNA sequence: TGTGCCACCAGCACTGGGGCGGGAGGGATAGAGACCCAGTACTTC. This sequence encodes CATSTGAGGIETQYF.

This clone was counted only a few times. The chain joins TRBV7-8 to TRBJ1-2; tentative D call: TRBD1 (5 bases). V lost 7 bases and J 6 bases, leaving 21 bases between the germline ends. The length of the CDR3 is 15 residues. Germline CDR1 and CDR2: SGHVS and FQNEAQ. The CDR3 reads CASTPGSRRGDGYTF. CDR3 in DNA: TGTGCCAGCACCCCAGGTAGTCGCCGGGGCGATGGCTACACCTTC.

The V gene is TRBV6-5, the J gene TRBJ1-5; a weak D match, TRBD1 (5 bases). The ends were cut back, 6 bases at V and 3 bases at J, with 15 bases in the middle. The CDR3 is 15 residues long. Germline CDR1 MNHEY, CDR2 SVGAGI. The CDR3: CASSRDLGVNQPQHF. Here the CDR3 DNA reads TGTGCCAGCAGCCGGGACCTTGGGGTCAATCAGCCCCAGCATTTT.

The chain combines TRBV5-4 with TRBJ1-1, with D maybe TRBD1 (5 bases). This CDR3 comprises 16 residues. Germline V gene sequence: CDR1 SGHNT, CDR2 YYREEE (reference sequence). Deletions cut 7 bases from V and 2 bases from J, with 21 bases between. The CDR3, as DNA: TGTGCCAGCCACGTCGGGGGAGGAGGGGTTAACACTGAAGCTTTCTTT. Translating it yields CASHVGGGGVNTEAFF.

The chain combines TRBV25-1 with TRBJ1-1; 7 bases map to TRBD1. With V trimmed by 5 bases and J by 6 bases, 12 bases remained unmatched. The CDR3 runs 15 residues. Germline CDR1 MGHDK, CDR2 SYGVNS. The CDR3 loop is CASSPRQGILAEAFF. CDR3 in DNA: TGTGCCAGCAGTCCCCGACAGGGAATCCTGGCTGAAGCTTTCTTT. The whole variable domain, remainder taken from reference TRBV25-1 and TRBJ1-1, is EADIYQTPRYLVIGTGKKITLECSQTMGHDKMYWYQQDPGMELHLIHYSYGVNSTEKGDLSSESTVSRIRTEHFPLTLESARPSHTSQYLCASSPRQGILAEAFFGQGTRLTVV.

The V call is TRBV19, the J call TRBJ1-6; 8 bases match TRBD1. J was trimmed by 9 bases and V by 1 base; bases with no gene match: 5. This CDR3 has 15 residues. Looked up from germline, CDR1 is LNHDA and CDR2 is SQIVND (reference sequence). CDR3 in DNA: TGTGCCAGTAGTATAGTGCAGGGGGCAGGTTCACCCCTCCACTTT. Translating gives CASSIVQGAGSPLHF.